Each of the 30 T cell receptor beta chains below was sequenced from the same sample in a study of identical twins. TCRdb itself ran the 5' RACE reads through MiXCR, one entry per CDR3 protein. The sample yields about 700,000 distinct CDR3 sequences, approximately 6.1% seen once. The specimen was naive T cells sorted from blood. The receptors come from a man between 18 and 29 years old in good health.

This clonotype was detected many times. This sequence joins TRBV18 and TRBJ1-5; a possible D gene is TRBD1 (5 bases). V dropped 3 bases and J dropped 2 bases, with 17 bases sitting between them. CDR1 and CDR2 from the germline V gene are KGHSH and LQKENI. The CDR3 sequence is 17 residues long. In DNA, the CDR3 is TGTGCCAGCTCACCCTATGGGAGGGGATTGGGCAATCAGCCCCAGCATTTT. Translating it yields CASSPYGRGLGNQPQHF.

This clonotype has a handful of counts. J is TRBJ1-5 and V is TRBV7-9, with 8 nucleotides matching TRBD1. The CDR3 consists of 15 residues. The germline V gene has CDR1 SEHNR and CDR2 FQNEAQ (reference sequence). Germline trimming cut 3 bases from V and 5 bases from J; bases unmatched to any gene: 6. The chain's CDR3 is CASSLGDRQDQPQHF. DNA of the CDR3: TGTGCCAGCAGCTTGGGGGACAGGCAGGATCAGCCCCAGCATTTT. The full variable domain, completed using reference TRBV7-9 and TRBJ1-5, is DTGVSQNPRHKITKRGQNVTFRCDPISEHNRLYWYRQTLGQGPEFLTYFQNEAQLEKSRLLSDRFSAERPKGSFSTLEIQRTEQGDSAMYLCASSLGDRQDQPQHFGDGTRLSIL.

This clonotype was seen at least ten times. The chain couples TRBV28 to TRBJ1-1; unclear D gene. This CDR3 has 13 residues. The V and J ends lost 3 bases and 3 bases respectively, with 8 bases between them. Germline values: CDR1 MDHEN, CDR2 SYDVKM. The chain's CDR3 is CASSLGLDTEAFF. The CDR3 region has the DNA TGTGCCAGCAGTTTGGGATTGGACACTGAAGCTTTCTTT.

The chain joins TRBV2 to TRBJ2-2; 9 nucleotides agree with TRBD1. Germline V gene lookup returns CDR1 SNHLY and CDR2 FYNNEI. This CDR3 contains 18 residues. The V and J ends lost 7 bases and 3 bases, in that order; junction bases with no gene match: 15. In nucleotides, the CDR3 is TGTGCCAGCATGAAGAAACAGGGGGCGTATGTCGACACCGGGGAGCTGTTTTTT. Translation gives CASMKKQGAYVDTGELFF. Combining the CDR3 with reference TRBV2 and TRBJ2-2 gives the whole variable domain EPEVTQTPSHQVTQMGQEVILRCVPISNHLYFYWYRQILGQKVEFLVSFYNNEISEKSEIFDDQFSVERPDGSNFTLKIRSTKLEDSAMYFCASMKKQGAYVDTGELFFGEGSRLTVL.

This clonotype was seen ten or more times. This chain links TRBV29-1 with TRBJ1-2, with D hard to call. V was shortened by 7 bases and J by 4 bases, with 19 bases between the two germline ends. The CDR3 covers 14 residues. Germline values: CDR1 SQVTM, CDR2 ANQGSEA. The CDR3 region is CSGRREKEGYGYTF. As DNA, the CDR3 is TGCAGCGGGCGCCGCGAGAAGGAGGGCTATGGCTACACCTTC.

This clonotype has at least ten counts. The chain recombines TRBV7-6 with TRBJ2-7, with D perhaps assigned TRBD1 or TRBD2 (5 bases each). Deletions cut 3 bases from V and 3 bases from J, with 9 bases between. The CDR3 loop spans 13 amino acids. Germline CDR1 reads SGHVS; CDR2 reads FNYEAQ. The CDR3 is CASSLGPHYEQYF. CDR3 in DNA: TGTGCCAGCAGCTTGGGACCGCACTACGAGCAGTACTTC.

This clonotype was counted only a few times. The chain has TRBV7-9 and TRBJ2-3; no clear D. Trimming removed 10 bases at V and 6 bases at J, with 8 bases between. The CDR3 has 10 residues. The V gene's germline CDR1 is SEHNR and CDR2 FQNEAQ (reference sequence). CDR3 protein: CAIHADTQYF. CDR3 DNA sequence: TGTGCCATACACGCTGATACGCAGTATTTT.

The chain has TRBV12-3 or TRBV12-4 and TRBJ2-3; 9 bases map to TRBD1. V was pared by 5 bases and J by 8 bases, with 11 bases of the junction left unmatched. This CDR3 is 15 amino acids long. The CDR3 reads CASSAAGQGLVTQYF. CDR3 in DNA: TGTGCCAGCAGTGCGGCGGGACAGGGACTCGTTACGCAGTATTTT.

This clonotype was seen only a few times. The chain is built from TRBV28 and TRBJ2-2; the D gene is possibly TRBD1 (5 bases). The V and J ends lost 7 bases and 0 bases respectively, with 12 bases between them. Per germline, CDR1 MDHEN and CDR2 SYDVKM. CDR3 length: 15 residues. The CDR3 DNA reads as TGTGCCAGCACAAAAGGACACGCGAACACCGGGGAGCTGTTTTTT. Encoded protein: CASTKGHANTGELFF.

The gene calls are TRBV18 and TRBJ2-5, with D tentatively TRBD1 (5 bases). The CDR3 sequence is 15 residues long. V was cut by 2 bases and J by 2 bases, with 12 bases left in between. Germline-derived CDR1 and CDR2 are KGHSH and LQKENI. The CDR3 here is CASSPSPDSQETQYF. For the CDR3, the DNA is TGTGCCAGCTCACCATCCCCCGACAGTCAAGAGACCCAGTACTTC.

The rearrangement uses TRBV7-6 and TRBJ2-1, with D possibly TRBD2 on 5 matching bases. Between the trimmed V and J ends, which lost 0 bases and 6 bases, there was a span of 21 bases. CDR1 and CDR2 (germline): SGHVS, FNYEAQ. This CDR3 is built from 18 residues. The CDR3 is CASSLAGDGSPLFNEQFF. DNA of the CDR3: TGTGCCAGCAGCTTAGCGGGTGATGGGAGCCCCCTCTTCAATGAGCAGTTCTTC.

In this sample, this clonotype turned up a few times. The gene calls are TRBV7-2 and TRBJ2-2, with 7 bases aligning to TRBD1. In germline, CDR1 is SGHTA, CDR2 FQGNSA. J gave up 1 base and V 6 bases, and 2 bases lay outside the gene matches. The CDR3 has 14 residues. In DNA, the CDR3 is TGTGCCAGCAGGGACAGGATGAACACCGGGGAGCTGTTTTTT. This gives the protein CASRDRMNTGELFF.

This clonotype was observed at least ten times. The rearrangement joins TRBV15 to TRBJ2-2; weak D call: TRBD2 (6 bases). V lost 3 bases, J lost 13 bases, and 12 bases lay in between. CDR1 and CDR2 from the germline V gene are LNHNV and YYDKDF (reference sequence). The length of the CDR3 is 12 residues. CDR3 sequence reads: CATSRGEEGLFF. The CDR3 DNA is TGTGCCACCAGCAGGGGGGAGGAAGGGCTGTTTTTT.

The chain joins TRBV4-3 to TRBJ2-1; 8 nucleotides agree with TRBD1. Germline CDR1 LGHNA, CDR2 YSLEER. The CDR3 is made up of 17 amino acids. V was pared by 0 bases and J by 2 bases, with 6 bases of the junction left unmatched. CDR3 nucleotides: TGCGCCAGCAGCCAAGATGTGGCAGGGGGCCCCTACAATGAGCAGTTCTTC. Translated: CASSQDVAGGPYNEQFF.

This clonotype has a handful of counts. The chain employs TRBV18 and TRBJ2-5; no clear D gene. The germline V and J ends were trimmed by 5 bases and 5 bases, with 12 bases remaining between them. CDR1 KGHSH and CDR2 LQKENI come from the germline V gene. The CDR3 is 13 residues long. CDR3 residues: CASSSGVKETQYF. The CDR3 bases are TGTGCCAGCTCATCTGGGGTCAAGGAGACCCAGTACTTC.

The V gene is TRBV29-1, the J gene TRBJ1-2; no clear D. Germline-derived CDR1 and CDR2 are SQVTM and ANQGSEA. The CDR3 loop spans 13 amino acids. The ends were cut back, 3 bases at V and 0 bases at J, with 8 bases in the middle. The CDR3 sequence is CSVERVTNYGYTF. In DNA, the CDR3 is TGCAGCGTTGAGCGGGTTACTAACTATGGCTACACCTTC.

The chain links TRBV23-1 to TRBJ2-7; D is ambiguous. TRBV23-1 is an open reading frame whose function is uncertain. The V gene lost 1 base and the J gene lost 5 bases, with 12 bases spanning the gap. The CDR3 length is 14 residues. CDR3 sequence: CASSQLIKGHEQYV. For the CDR3, the DNA is TGCGCCAGCAGTCAATTGATTAAGGGCCACGAGCAGTACGTC.

A few counts support this clonotype. The rearrangement links TRBV5-1 to TRBJ1-2; 7 positions agree with TRBD1. The CDR3 spans 15 residues. From germline, CDR1 is SGHRS and CDR2 YFSETQ. V dropped 4 bases and J dropped 6; count of bases not matched to a gene: 12. CDR3 residues: CASSPGQPEEDGYTF. Written as DNA, the CDR3 is TGCGCCAGCAGCCCGGGACAGCCCGAGGAAGATGGCTACACCTTC. Full variable domain (rest looked up from reference TRBV5-1 and TRBJ1-2): KAGVTQTPRYLIKTRGQQVTLSCSPISGHRSVSWYQQTPGQGLQFLFEYFSETQRNKGNFPGRFSGRQFSNSRSEMNVSTLELGDSALYLCASSPGQPEEDGYTFGSGTRLTVV.

This clonotype was picked up many times. The chain employs TRBV7-9 and TRBJ2-7, with 7 bases fitting TRBD2. This CDR3 has 15 residues. V gave up 1 base and J gave up 4 bases; unmatched junction bases: 7. CDR1 is SEHNR and CDR2 is FQNEAQ in the germline V gene (reference sequence). The CDR3 bases are TGTGCCAGCAGCTTAGAAGGCGGGAGCCTTTACGAGCAGTACGTC. Translating gives CASSLEGGSLYEQYV.

The table lists this clonotype with many counts. The chain recombines TRBV5-5 with TRBJ2-1; D possibly corresponds to TRBD1 (6 bases). The ends were cut back, 4 bases at V and 4 bases at J, with 12 bases in the middle. The CDR3 contains 14 residues. Germline CDR1 SGHKS, CDR2 YYEKEE (reference sequence). CDR3 region: CASSLWGPYNEQFF. The CDR3 DNA reads as TGTGCCAGCAGCCTGTGGGGGCCATACAATGAGCAGTTCTTC.

J is TRBJ2-5 and V is TRBV29-1, with 11 bases that match TRBD1. CDR1 SQVTM and CDR2 ANQGSEA come from the germline V gene. Unmatched junction bases numbered 9, after V lost 4 bases and J lost 5 bases. This CDR3 is 15 amino acids long. In DNA, the CDR3 is TGCAGCGTTGTTGACGGACAGGGGGCTTACGAGACCCAGTACTTC. This gives the protein CSVVDGQGAYETQYF.

The chain couples TRBV12-3 or TRBV12-4 to TRBJ2-7; possibly TRBD1 for D (5 bases). The tail of the sequence fits TRBJ2-1 better, so the J call may be wrong. The CDR3 extends over 15 amino acids. The CDR3 reads CASSQTARVSYEQFF. The CDR3 DNA sequence: TGTGCCAGCAGCCAGACAGCTCGCGTTTCCTACGAGCAGTTCTTC.

The genes are TRBV7-9 and TRBJ2-5; D perhaps matches TRBD2 (7 bases). Germline V gene data show CDR1 as SEHNR and CDR2 as FQNEAQ (reference sequence). V was clipped by 3 bases and J by 1 base, with 12 bases between them. The CDR3 has 15 residues. CDR3 DNA sequence: TGTGCCAGCAGCTTCCTCGGGGGGCTCCAAGAGACCCAGTACTTC. Translated, it gives CASSFLGGLQETQYF.

This clonotype was counted at least ten times. The J gene is TRBJ1-5, the V gene TRBV12-3 or TRBV12-4, with no clear D. Deletions cut 6 bases from V and 6 bases from J, with 15 bases between. CDR3 length: 14 amino acids. The CDR3 nucleotides read TGTGCCAGCAGGTGGGCCTCGGTGGGTCAGCCCCAGCATTTT. Protein sequence: CASRWASVGQPQHF.

This clonotype was detected ten times or more. The rearrangement uses TRBV6-5 and TRBJ2-5; no clear D gene. CDR1 is MNHEY and CDR2 is SVGAGI in the germline V gene. Trimming pared 0 bases from V and 3 bases from J, leaving 8 bases between. The CDR3 spans 14 residues. CDR3 DNA: TGTGCCAGCAGTTACTCGTGGGGAAAAGAGACCCAGTACTTC. Translation: CASSYSWGKETQYF.

The rearrangement uses TRBV12-3 or TRBV12-4 and TRBJ2-2; no definite D call. The CDR3 totals 13 residues. V was trimmed by 7 bases and J by 6 bases, leaving 12 bases between them. DNA of the CDR3: TGTGCCAGCAATTTGGCCGCACCCGGGGAGCTGTTTTTT. Encoded protein: CASNLAAPGELFF.

This clonotype was observed a few times. The chain has TRBV7-9 and TRBJ1-1; 8 nucleotides match TRBD1. This CDR3 has 16 amino acids. Germline CDR1 reads SEHNR; CDR2 reads FQNEAQ (reference sequence). Trimming at V came to 5 bases and at J to 0 bases, leaving 8 bases not matched to a gene. The CDR3 here is CASSPTGTGLNTEAFF. In DNA form, the CDR3 reads TGTGCCAGCAGCCCTACCGGGACAGGTTTGAACACTGAAGCTTTCTTT.

The chain uses TRBV5-5 and TRBJ2-1, with a weak D call TRBD1 (5 bases). Trimming took off 9 bases at V and 5 bases at J, with 21 bases between the two ends. The germline CDR1 and CDR2 sequences are SGHKS and YYEKEE (reference sequence). This CDR3 has 15 amino acids. The DNA for the CDR3 is TGTGCCACCTGGTCAGGGTGGTCGGCGGACAATGAGCAGTTCTTC. Its translation is CATWSGWSADNEQFF.

This clonotype was seen only a few times. The V gene is TRBV5-6, the J gene TRBJ1-5; 10 bases align to TRBD1. Trimming removed 1 base from V and 7 bases from J; junction bases left unmatched: 5. Germline V lookup: CDR1 SGHDT, CDR2 YYEEEE. This CDR3 comprises 15 residues. For the CDR3, the DNA is TGTGCCAGCAGCTTGAGGACAGGGGGAGGACAGCCCCAGCATTTT. Protein product: CASSLRTGGGQPQHF.

This clonotype showed up just a few times. V and J are TRBV20-1 and TRBJ2-2; 7 bases agree with TRBD2. CDR3 length: 16 amino acids. The germline CDR1 and CDR2 sequences are DFQATT and SNEGSKA (reference sequence). Trimming at V came to 3 bases and at J to 5 bases, leaving 12 bases not matched to a gene. The CDR3 DNA reads as TGCAGTGCTAGCGGGGGGATCGGCGGGGCGACCGGGGAGCTGTTTTTT. Translating gives CSASGGIGGATGELFF.